Listed here are 17 T cell receptor beta chains from one sample, sequenced in a study of blood T cell repertoires in COVID-19. Libraries were prepared by immunoSEQ multiplex PCR; TCRdb keeps only in-frame clonotypes and omits some of them. The table records 120,000 or so clones, around 80% of them present only once. The material sequenced was peripheral blood. The source of these receptors is a man aged 60 to 69 with active or convalescent COVID-19.

The rearrangement joins TRBV2 to TRBJ2-6, with 7 bases matching TRBD1. With V trimmed by 5 bases and J by 2 bases, 3 bases remained unmatched. The CDR3 extends over 15 amino acids. Per germline, CDR1 SNHLY and CDR2 FYNNEI. CDR3 residues: CASSTDRAGANVLTF. The CDR3 coding sequence is TGTGCCAGCAGTACAGACAGGGCTGGGGCCAACGTCCTGACTTTC.

In regard to this clone: A read error may produce the germline difference seen at one junction end. V and J are TRBV7-9 and TRBJ2-6, with 9 bases identical to TRBD2. CDR1 is SEHNR and CDR2 is FQNEAQ in the germline V gene (reference sequence). The CDR3 is 19 amino acids. The CDR3, as DNA: TGTGCCAGCAGCCTAGCTGCGGGGGGGGCCAACGTGACCCAAGCCGTCCTGACTTTC. Protein sequence: CASSLAAGGANVTQAVLTF.

V usage is TRBV27 and J usage is TRBJ2-1; 7 bases align to TRBD1. Germline CDR1 is MNHEY and CDR2 is SMNVEV (reference sequence). J lost 7 bases, V lost 0 bases, and 9 bases had no gene match. This CDR3 comprises 16 residues. The CDR3 loop reads CASSLSGQLLGNEQFF. CDR3 bases: TGTGCCAGCAGTTTATCGGGACAGCTCCTAGGGAATGAGCAGTTCTTC.

This chain uses TRBV6-1 with TRBJ2-5, with 8 positions matching TRBD1. V lost 4 bases and J lost 1; bases outside the gene matches: 8. Per the germline V gene, CDR1 is MNHNS and CDR2 is SASEGT. There are 16 residues in the CDR3. The CDR3 region is CASSGDQGAPQETQYF. CDR3 coding DNA: TGTGCCAGCAGTGGTGATCAGGGGGCGCCCCAAGAGACCCAGTACTTC.

V usage is TRBV7-2 and J usage is TRBJ2-1, with D maybe TRBD2 (5 bases). Germline loops: CDR1 SGHTA, CDR2 FQGNSA. V shed 2 bases and J shed 0 bases, with 8 bases lying between them. The CDR3 is 15 amino acids. CDR3 residues: CASSLMRASYNEQFF. The CDR3 DNA is TGTGCCAGCAGCTTAATGCGGGCCTCCTACAATGAGCAGTTCTTC.

This chain uses TRBV6-6 with TRBJ1-5; tentative D call: TRBD1 (5 bases). The CDR3 length is 15 residues. Deletions cut 6 bases from V and 2 bases from J, with 14 bases between. Germline V lookup: CDR1 MNHNY, CDR2 SVGAGI (reference sequence). The CDR3 region is CASRTGLAGNQPQHF. CDR3 bases: TGTGCCAGCAGGACGGGACTCGCAGGCAATCAGCCCCAGCATTTT.

This rearrangement joins TRBV4-1 to TRBJ1-6; 8 nucleotides align to TRBD1. Germline lookup yields CDR1 MGHRA and CDR2 YSYEKL. CDR3 length: 15 amino acids. J gave up 8 bases and V 4 bases, and 7 bases lay outside the gene matches. The CDR3 DNA is TGCGCCAGCAGCCCAGGACAGGGAACATATTCACCCCTCCACTTT. Protein sequence: CASSPGQGTYSPLHF.

This clone was found once. The chain recombines TRBV12-3 or TRBV12-4 with TRBJ1-2; D not resolved. There are 11 residues in the CDR3. V dropped 5 bases and J dropped 7 bases, with 8 bases sitting between them. The CDR3 sequence is CASSPGRGYTF. As DNA, the CDR3 is TGTGCCAGCAGTCCAGGCCGTGGCTACACCTTC.

V is TRBV5-5 and J is TRBJ1-1, with D maybe TRBD1 (5 bases). From germline, CDR1 is SGHKS and CDR2 YYEKEE (reference sequence). Deletions cut 7 bases from V and 13 bases from J, with 23 bases between. CDR3 length: 13 amino acids. The CDR3 protein is CASSTRQTREIFF. CDR3 in DNA: TGTGCCAGCTCCACGCGACAGACCCGTGAAATTTTCTTT.

The chain recombines TRBV7-2 with TRBJ2-7, with 9 bases identical to TRBD2. V trimming: 5 bases; J trimming: 4 bases; junction bases outside the gene matches: 9. The CDR3 totals 15 residues. Germline values: CDR1 SGHTA, CDR2 FQGNSA. CDR3 DNA: TGTGCCAGCAGCCTCCTGGCAGCGGGGGGTTACGAGCAGTACTTC. The encoded protein is CASSLLAAGGYEQYF.

This clone is a singleton in its sample. This chain joins TRBV27 and TRBJ2-1; D is uncertain. V was clipped by 7 bases and J by 5 bases, with 18 bases between them. The CDR3 covers 15 residues. Germline loops: CDR1 MNHEY, CDR2 SMNVEV (reference sequence). The CDR3 DNA follows: TGTGCCAGCACCCCCCTAGGCCGAGAGGACAATGAGCAGTTCTTC. Amino acids: CASTPLGREDNEQFF.

J is TRBJ2-3 and V is TRBV12-3 or TRBV12-4; D is ambiguous. The CDR3 is 13 residues long. With 3 bases removed from V and 6 bases from J, the gap between germline ends came to 10 bases. The CDR3 is CASSLANGDTQYF. The CDR3 nucleotides read TGTGCCAGCAGTTTGGCAAACGGGGATACGCAGTATTTT.

The genes are TRBV28 and TRBJ2-1, with TRBD2 identical over 15 bases. V gave up 10 bases and J gave up 15 bases; unmatched junction bases: 13. The CDR3 runs 14 residues. Germline assignment: CDR1 MDHEN and CDR2 SYDVKM. The CDR3 DNA reads TGTGCCACCGTCACCCCGGGACTAGCGGGGGGCGGGTTCTTC. Translating gives CATVTPGLAGGGFF.

In DNA, the CDR3 is TGTGCCACCAGCAGAGGGGTTGGACAGGGTTCGAATGAGCAGTTCTTC. Translating gives CATSRGVGQGSNEQFF. V and J are TRBV15 and TRBJ2-1, with 8 bases that match TRBD1. Germline values: CDR1 LNHNV, CDR2 YYDKDF (reference sequence). The CDR3 sequence is 16 residues long. Trimming at V came to 1 base and at J to 7 bases, leaving 9 bases not matched to a gene.

V is TRBV19 and J is TRBJ1-1; possibly TRBD1 for D (5 bases). The V gene's germline CDR1 is LNHDA and CDR2 SQIVND (reference sequence). The CDR3 is made up of 15 amino acids. V shed 3 bases and J shed 4 bases, with 15 bases lying between them. This chain's CDR3 is CASSISSQGATEAFF. In DNA, the CDR3 is TGTGCCAGTAGTATTTCGAGTCAAGGGGCCACTGAAGCTTTCTTT.

The chain employs TRBV9 and TRBJ2-2; 9 bases fit TRBD2. CDR1 and CDR2 from the germline V gene are SGDLS and YYNGEE. V lost 2 bases and J lost 5; bases outside the gene matches: 10. There are 17 residues in the CDR3. CDR3 loop: CASSVTIAGAGTGELFF. For the CDR3, the DNA is TGTGCCAGCAGCGTGACCATAGCGGGAGCCGGAACCGGGGAGCTGTTTTTT.

The rearrangement links TRBV6-5 to TRBJ2-1; TRBD2 matches 8 bases. Germline V gene lookup returns CDR1 MNHEY and CDR2 SVGAGI. The CDR3 consists of 15 residues. Losses at the gene ends were 10 bases for V and 8 bases for J; bases not matched to a gene: 16. The CDR3 bases are TGTGCCATTTTGGCGAGGGGACTAGAGAGCGATGAGCAGTTCTTC. Its translation is CAILARGLESDEQFF.